Each of the 16 T cell receptor beta chains below was sequenced from the same sample in a study of T-cell memory formation after mild COVID-19. TCRdb re-analysed the 5' RACE reads in MiXCR, keeping a single row per CDR3 protein. The table records 310,000 or so distinct CDR3 sequences, approximately 16% of them present only once. Sequenced sample: PBMCs or a T cell subset sorted from them (not recorded which). These TCRs come from a man in his late teens or twenties who had mild COVID-19 (a few samples of this study predate the infection). Cell type and time point are not known.

This clonotype was counted ten times or more. CDR3 in amino acids: CASSQGQGAYNEQFF. CDR3 bases: TGTGCCAGCAGTCAGGGACAGGGGGCCTACAATGAGCAGTTCTTC. The V and J genes are TRBV12-3 or TRBV12-4 and TRBJ2-1, with 11 bases that match TRBD1. Unmatched junction bases numbered 2, after V lost 5 bases and J lost 2 bases. The CDR3 totals 15 residues.

The chain employs TRBV7-2 and TRBJ2-1; the match to TRBD2 covers 9 bases. Germline assignment: CDR1 SGHTA and CDR2 FQGNSA. The CDR3 is 15 amino acids. Unmatched junction bases numbered 10, after V lost 8 bases and J lost 5 bases. The DNA of the CDR3 is TGTGCCAGCCTTGTCGCGGGGGGGGCCGACAATGAGCAGTTCTTC. Its translation is CASLVAGGADNEQFF.

This clonotype was seen repeatedly, ten times or more. The genes are TRBV6-2 or TRBV6-3 and TRBJ2-1; 12 bases match TRBD1. The CDR3 contains 15 residues. With 6 bases clipped from V and 10 bases from J, the junction kept 10 bases outside the gene matches. The germline CDR1 and CDR2 sequences are MNHEY and SVGEGT. CDR3 amino acids: CASRNAGQGAHEQFF. CDR3 nucleotides: TGTGCCAGCAGGAACGCGGGACAGGGGGCACACGAGCAGTTCTTC.

This chain uses TRBV7-2 with TRBJ1-2, with TRBD1 matching over 10 bases. Trimming removed 3 bases from V and 5 bases from J; junction bases left unmatched: 21. Looked up from germline, CDR1 is SGHTA and CDR2 is FQGNSA. CDR3 size: 20 residues. This CDR3 reads CASSFLGGPRDRGNFYGYTF. The DNA of the CDR3 is TGTGCCAGCAGCTTCCTGGGCGGCCCCAGGGACAGGGGTAATTTTTATGGCTACACCTTC.

This clonotype turned up a few times. The rearrangement links TRBV11-2 to TRBJ1-1; perhaps TRBD1 as D (5 bases). Germline values: CDR1 SGHAT, CDR2 FQNNGV. Trimming stripped 2 bases from V and 5 bases from J, with 15 bases between. The CDR3 covers 15 residues. This CDR3 reads CASSLIRGAGTEAFF. The CDR3 DNA reads as TGTGCCAGCAGCTTAATTCGAGGGGCAGGGACTGAAGCTTTCTTT. Looking up the rest from reference TRBV11-2 and TRBJ1-1 gives the full variable domain: EAGVAQSPRYKIIEKRQSVAFWCNPISGHATLYWYQQILGQGPKLLIQFQNNGVVDDSQLPKDRFSAERLKGVDSTLKIQPAKLEDSAVYLCASSLIRGAGTEAFFGQGTRLTVV.

This clonotype occurred a few times. The chain uses TRBV7-6 and TRBJ2-3; D ambiguous. V was shortened by 2 bases and J by 0 bases, with 12 bases between the two germline ends. In germline, CDR1 is SGHVS, CDR2 FNYEAQ. The CDR3 length is 16 residues. The CDR3 spells CASSLTQRISTDTQYF. The CDR3 DNA reads TGTGCCAGCAGCTTAACCCAGCGTATTAGCACAGATACGCAGTATTTT.

The rearrangement joins TRBV10-3 to TRBJ2-5; D is perhaps TRBD2 (5 bases). Germline V gives CDR1 ENHRY, CDR2 SYGVKD. V lost 1 base and J 5 bases, leaving 14 bases between the germline ends. This CDR3 region has 15 residues. In DNA, the CDR3 is TGTGCCATCAGTGAGTTAACTAGGCCCGACGAGACCCAGTACTTC. It is translated as CAISELTRPDETQYF.

This clonotype was counted only a few times. The V gene is TRBV6-5, the J gene TRBJ2-1, with 8 bases matching TRBD2. J lost 9 bases, V lost 6 bases, and 10 bases had no gene match. CDR1 and CDR2 (germline): MNHEY, SVGAGI. The length of the CDR3 is 14 residues. The CDR3 region has the DNA TGTGCCAGCAGCCCGGGACTAGGTACGGGTGAGCAGTTCTTC. Its protein is CASSPGLGTGEQFF.

In its sample, this clonotype was seen a few times. The chain combines TRBV4-3 with TRBJ2-7; D assignment may be TRBD1 or TRBD2 (5 bases each). There are 15 residues in the CDR3. The V end lost 0 bases, the J end lost 6 bases, and 15 bases lay between the germline ends. The germline gives CDR1 LGHNA, CDR2 YSLEER. CDR3 DNA: TGCGCCAGCAGCCAAGATAAGAGGGGATCTCTCGAGCAGTACTTC. Protein: CASSQDKRGSLEQYF.

The sample holds a few counts of this clonotype. The chain links TRBV20-1 to TRBJ2-5; 8 bases fit TRBD1. CDR3 length: 14 amino acids. CDR1 is DFQATT and CDR2 is SNEGSKA in the germline V gene (reference sequence). J gave up 2 bases and V 3 bases, and 5 bases lay outside the gene matches. Here the CDR3 DNA reads TGCAGTGCTAGGACAGGGGATTGGCAAGAGACCCAGTACTTC. Its translation: CSARTGDWQETQYF.

There are a few counts of this clonotype. V usage is TRBV5-1 and J usage is TRBJ2-7; no definite D call. The CDR3 has 18 amino acids. Trimming shortened V by 4 bases and J by 0 bases, and 23 bases separated the two germline ends. CDR1 is SGHRS, CDR2 YFSETQ, per germline. CDR3 DNA sequence: TGCGCCAGCAGCCCCCGAGTAACGGGCAAATTGTTCTCCTACGAGCAGTACGTC. This encodes CASSPRVTGKLFSYEQYV.

This clonotype was seen a few times. The chain couples TRBV7-9 to TRBJ1-5; D is unclear. CDR1 and CDR2 from the germline V gene are SEHNR and FQNEAQ (reference sequence). V was clipped by 3 bases and J by 4 bases, with 13 bases between them. CDR3 length equals 15 residues. CDR3 residues: CASSFGRGANQPQHF. The CDR3 nucleotides are TGTGCCAGCAGCTTCGGGCGGGGAGCAAATCAGCCCCAGCATTTT.

The chain uses TRBV9 and TRBJ2-7, with D possibly being TRBD2 (6 bases). This CDR3 has 14 residues. The V end was cut by 4 bases, the J end by 2 bases, with 13 bases between. The germline V gene encodes CDR1 SGDLS and CDR2 YYNGEE. The CDR3 DNA follows: TGTGCCAGCAGCCCGGGAGTGGGTGCCTACGAGCAGTACTTC. This translates into CASSPGVGAYEQYF.

There are many counts of this clonotype. The chain has TRBV5-1 and TRBJ1-2, with 9 bases matching TRBD1. The junction had 6 bases not matched to a gene; V was cut back by 4 bases and J by 8 bases. The CDR3 loop spans 13 amino acids. Germline CDR1 reads SGHRS; CDR2 reads YFSETQ. The CDR3 DNA sequence: TGCGCCAGCAGCCCGGGACAGGGTGAGGGCTACACCTTC. This gives the protein CASSPGQGEGYTF.

This clonotype was counted between two and nine times. The rearrangement uses TRBV3-1 and TRBJ2-2, with 10 bases lining up with TRBD1. The ends lost 10 bases at V and 3 bases at J; junction bases unmatched: 5. This CDR3 is 14 amino acids long. Germline V gene lookup returns CDR1 LGHDT and CDR2 YNNKEL (reference sequence). CDR3 residues: CATRGTGDTGELFF. CDR3 bases: TGTGCCACCCGGGGGACAGGGGACACCGGGGAGCTGTTTTTT. Full variable domain (outside the CDR3, taken from reference TRBV3-1 and TRBJ2-2): DTAVSQTPKYLVTQMGNDKSIKCEQNLGHDTMYWYKQDSKKFLKIMFSYNNKELIINETVPNRFSPKSPDKAHLNLHINSLELGDSAVYFCATRGTGDTGELFFGEGSRLTVL.

This clonotype was detected only a few times. V is TRBV10-2 and J is TRBJ1-2; D is uncertain. Germline CDR1 WSHSY, CDR2 SAAADI. V lost 2 bases to trimming and J lost 4 bases, with 11 bases between them. This CDR3 spans 14 amino acids. The chain's CDR3 is CASSERDMGYGYTF. CDR3 coding DNA: TGCGCCAGCAGTGAGAGGGATATGGGCTATGGCTACACCTTC.